Shown below are 18 T cell receptor beta chains from a single sample sequenced in a study of cytomegalovirus exposure and HLA in healthy donors. TCRdb's copy holds only in-frame clones and misses some; the assay was immunoSEQ multiplex PCR. The sample has 130,000 or so clones; 85% are singletons. The specimen was PBMCs. The receptors were gathered from a woman aged 25 to 39 in good health and CMV-seronegative.

A word on this clone: This specimen includes other DNA sequences encoding the same CDR3. This chain links TRBV5-1 with TRBJ2-1; 9 nucleotides align to TRBD1. The V segment lost 2 bases and the J segment 5 bases; nucleotides outside the gene matches: 2. Germline CDR1 and CDR2: SGHRS and YFSETQ. CDR3 length: 14 amino acids. Here the CDR3 reads CASSFGTGNNEQFF. CDR3 bases: TGCGCCAGCAGCTTCGGGACAGGGAACAATGAGCAGTTCTTC.

The V call is TRBV18, the J call TRBJ2-7; no clear D gene. This CDR3 region has 14 residues. The V end lost 3 bases, the J end lost 5 bases, and 14 bases lay between the germline ends. The V gene's germline CDR1 is KGHSH and CDR2 LQKENI. CDR3 bases: TGTGCCAGCTCACCGTCTCCAATACCGGACGAGCAGTACTTC. It is translated as CASSPSPIPDEQYF.

The chain carries TRBV14 and TRBJ2-3; maybe TRBD1 (6 bases). Per germline, CDR1 SGHDN and CDR2 FVKESK. The CDR3 runs 14 residues. The V and J ends lost 4 bases and 3 bases respectively, with 11 bases between them. The CDR3 spells CASSPTGWTDTQYF. Written as DNA, the CDR3 is TGTGCCAGCAGCCCGACAGGATGGACAGATACGCAGTATTTT.

This clone has only one observation. The chain has TRBV5-5 and TRBJ1-5; no clear D. From germline, CDR1 is SGHKS and CDR2 YYEKEE (reference sequence). This CDR3 is built from 17 residues. The V and J ends lost 3 bases and 1 base respectively, with 17 bases between them. The DNA of the CDR3 is TGTGCCAGCAGCTCGGACTTTCGGATGGGAAGCAATCAGCCCCAGCATTTT. Its protein is CASSSDFRMGSNQPQHF.

V is TRBV5-1 and J is TRBJ1-4; 7 bases are shared with TRBD1. V trimming: 4 bases; J trimming: 8 bases; junction bases outside the gene matches: 11. CDR1 and CDR2 from the germline V gene are SGHRS and YFSETQ. This CDR3 has 15 residues. The CDR3 nucleotides read TGCGCCAGCAGCCCACGGACAGGAACGACGGAAAAACTGTTTTTT. Translation: CASSPRTGTTEKLFF.

The chain is built from TRBV29-1 and TRBJ1-2; a possible D gene is TRBD1 (5 bases). This CDR3 has 12 amino acids. V was cut by 6 bases and J by 3 bases, with 11 bases left in between. CDR1 and CDR2 from the germline V gene are SQVTM and ANQGSEA. For the CDR3, the DNA is TGCAGCGTCCAGGGATCCGACTATGGCTACACCTTC. It encodes CSVQGSDYGYTF.

The J gene is TRBJ2-3, the V gene TRBV2; 7 nucleotides match TRBD1. CDR1 SNHLY and CDR2 FYNNEI come from the germline V gene. The CDR3 consists of 16 residues. V lost 6 bases to trimming and J lost 3 bases; unmatched junction nucleotides: 12. The CDR3 DNA follows: TGTGCCAGCAGCCCCCGGACAGGCCAAGGGACAGATACGCAGTATTTT. Its translation: CASSPRTGQGTDTQYF. The full variable domain, with the rest looked up from reference TRBV2 and TRBJ2-3, is EPEVTQTPSHQVTQMGQEVILRCVPISNHLYFYWYRQILGQKVEFLVSFYNNEISEKSEIFDDQFSVERPDGSNFTLKIRSTKLEDSAMYFCASSPRTGQGTDTQYFGPGTRLTVL.

This clone has only one observation. The chain recombines TRBV5-1 with TRBJ2-1, with 11 bases identical to TRBD2. V lost 2 bases, J lost 10 bases, and 11 bases stayed unmatched. The CDR3 totals 16 residues. Looked up from germline, CDR1 is SGHRS and CDR2 is YFSETQ. The CDR3 region has the DNA TGCGCCAGCAGCTTCTGGGGTAGCGGGGGGGCCGGAGAGCAGTTCTTC. Protein sequence: CASSFWGSGGAGEQFF.

As for this clone: A read error may account for a junction end that differs from germline. The V and J genes are TRBV11-3 and TRBJ2-1, with a weak D call TRBD2 (6 bases). Germline V gene sequence: CDR1 SGHNT, CDR2 YENEEA. The CDR3 is made up of 11 amino acids. CDR3 sequence: CASSPRGPGVF. CDR3 DNA sequence: TGTGCCAGCAGCCCTCGCGGGCCGGGGGTCTTC. The full variable domain, completed using reference TRBV11-3 and TRBJ2-1, is EAGVVQSPRYKIIEKKQPVAFWCNPISGHNTLYWYLQNLGQGPELLIRYENEEAVDDSQLPKDRFSAERLKGVDSTLKIQPAELGDSAVYLCASSPRGPGVFGPGTRLTVL.

The V and J genes are TRBV7-9 and TRBJ2-7; tentatively, D is TRBD1 (5 bases). V lost 8 bases and J lost 2, with 16 bases in between. The CDR3 extends over 14 amino acids. Germline V gives CDR1 SEHNR, CDR2 FQNEAQ (reference sequence). Here the CDR3 reads CASGLDTPPYEQYF. Written as DNA, the CDR3 is TGTGCCAGCGGCCTGGACACTCCCCCCTACGAGCAGTACTTC.

The chain carries TRBV5-4 and TRBJ2-1; the match to TRBD1 covers 8 bases. Trimming took 4 bases from V and 4 from J; bases not matched to a gene: 10. This CDR3 region has 16 residues. Germline V lookup: CDR1 SGHNT, CDR2 YYREEE (reference sequence). DNA for the CDR3: TGTGCCAGCAGCAACCAACAGGGGGTAGGTTACAATGAGCAGTTCTTC. Its protein is CASSNQQGVGYNEQFF.

This chain joins TRBV7-2 and TRBJ1-4; TRBD1 aligns across 9 bases. Losses at the gene ends were 6 bases for V and 5 bases for J; bases not matched to a gene: 7. Germline assignment: CDR1 SGHTA and CDR2 FQGNSA. This CDR3 has 15 residues. DNA for the CDR3: TGTGCCAGCAGGGCGTCCGGGACAGGGAATGAAAAACTGTTTTTT. Translating gives CASRASGTGNEKLFF.

The chain couples TRBV28 to TRBJ1-2; 8 bases map to TRBD1. The CDR3 is 15 amino acids. Germline V lookup: CDR1 MDHEN, CDR2 SYDVKM. V gave up 2 bases and J gave up 3 bases; unmatched junction bases: 5. CDR3 in amino acids: CASSLGQGGDYGYTF. The CDR3 region has the DNA TGTGCCAGCAGTTTAGGACAGGGAGGTGACTATGGCTACACCTTC.

The chain links TRBV11-3 to TRBJ2-1; 8 bases are shared with TRBD2. CDR1 SGHNT and CDR2 YENEEA come from the germline V gene. V trimming: 5 bases; J trimming: 4 bases; junction bases outside the gene matches: 7. The CDR3 extends over 15 amino acids. The CDR3 reads CASSPRGGEYNEQFF. The CDR3 bases are TGTGCCAGCAGCCCACGGGGGGGGGAGTACAATGAGCAGTTCTTC.

The chain couples TRBV9 to TRBJ2-2; D is possibly TRBD2 (6 bases). The V gene's germline CDR1 is SGDLS and CDR2 YYNGEE. This CDR3 is built from 16 residues. The V end lost 4 bases, the J end lost 4 bases, and 17 bases lay between the germline ends. The CDR3 DNA reads as TGTGCCAGCAGCCCCACTTTTAGGGAGGTCACCGGGGAGCTGTTTTTT. Translation: CASSPTFREVTGELFF.

This chain links TRBV6-5 with TRBJ2-1; the D gene is possibly TRBD2 (6 bases). Trimming removed 6 bases at V and 11 bases at J, with 17 bases between. This CDR3 has 13 residues. Per germline, CDR1 MNHEY and CDR2 SVGAGI. The CDR3, as DNA: TGTGCCAGCAGCCCCGGAATAGCGGTTCAGCAGTTCTTC. This gives the protein CASSPGIAVQQFF.

The chain has TRBV5-1 and TRBJ2-7, with 7 bases matching TRBD1. V was clipped by 0 bases and J by 1 base; unmatched bases: 10. Germline V gene data show CDR1 as SGHRS and CDR2 as YFSETQ. The CDR3 is 17 residues long. The CDR3 region has the DNA TGCGCCAGCAGCTTGGGGGGACAGTCCCCGAAGTCCTACGAGCAGTACTTC. Its translation is CASSLGGQSPKSYEQYF.

The gene calls are TRBV4-1 and TRBJ2-7; 9 nucleotides agree with TRBD1. V was clipped by 2 bases and J by 4 bases; unmatched bases: 6. Germline CDR1 reads MGHRA; CDR2 reads YSYEKL. The CDR3 is made up of 15 amino acids. CDR3 amino acids: CASSQTTGGLYEQYF. The DNA of the CDR3 is TGCGCCAGCAGCCAAACGACAGGGGGTCTGTACGAGCAGTACTTC.